This is a list of T cell receptor beta chains from one sample in a study of cytotoxic CD8 clonotypes in ibrutinib-treated CLL. The table came from immunoSEQ multiplex PCR; TCRdb's copy has only in-frame clones and leaves some out. Here the sample spans hundreds of thousands of clones, roughly 79% being singletons. This specimen consisted of PBMCs, obtained before ibrutinib treatment. Receptors originate from a human donor with chronic lymphocytic leukemia. Both conserved end residues are part of each CDR3. Each record gives: V gene, J gene, clone size, D gene, CDR3 protein, CDR3 DNA. The D gene is left open where the match is weak. Clone size is given for some rows only: seen once, a few or many times, or a class if the clone is expanded.

v_gene: TRBV7-2
j_gene: TRBJ2-7
abundance: few
d_gene: -
CDR3aa: CASSLQGIGYEQYF
CDR3nt: TGTGCCAGCAGCCTCCAGGGTATTGGTTACGAGCAGTACTTC

v_gene: TRBV7-2
j_gene: TRBJ2-3
abundance: -
d_gene: TRBD1
CDR3aa: CAGRRGQGTDTQYF
CDR3nt: TGTGCCGGAAGAAGGGGACAGGGCACAGATACGCAGTATTTT

v_gene: TRBV28
j_gene: TRBJ1-2
abundance: -
d_gene: TRBD1
CDR3aa: CASRRETGVNYGYTF
CDR3nt: TGTGCCAGCAGGAGAGAGACAGGGGTAAACTATGGCTACACCTTC

v_gene: TRBV7-6
j_gene: TRBJ1-2
abundance: -
d_gene: TRBD1
CDR3aa: CASSSATGPGAGYTF
CDR3nt: TGTGCCAGCAGCTCAGCGACAGGGCCAGGGGCTGGCTACACCTTC

v_gene: TRBV15
j_gene: TRBJ2-1
abundance: once
d_gene: TRBD2
CDR3aa: CATSRDPTGLAVNEQFF
CDR3nt: TGTGCCACCAGCAGAGATCCCACGGGGCTAGCGGTCAATGAGCAGTTCTTC

v_gene: TRBV5-1
j_gene: TRBJ1-1
abundance: -
d_gene: -
CDR3aa: CASSPREGGNTEAFF
CDR3nt: TGCGCCAGCAGCCCACGGGAGGGAGGGAACACTGAAGCTTTCTTT

v_gene: TRBV6-1
j_gene: TRBJ1-3
abundance: -
d_gene: TRBD1
CDR3aa: CASSETLGQAFGNTIYF
CDR3nt: TGTGCCAGCAGTGAAACTTTAGGACAGGCGTTTGGAAACACCATATATTTT

v_gene: TRBV4-3
j_gene: TRBJ1-1
abundance: -
d_gene: -
CDR3aa: CASSQDSRAFF
CDR3nt: TGCGCCAGCAGCCAAGATAGTAGGGCTTTCTTT

v_gene: TRBV20-1
j_gene: TRBJ2-1
abundance: -
d_gene: TRBD2
CDR3aa: CSATLAEQFF
CDR3nt: TGCAGTGCGACACTAGCGGAGCAGTTCTTC

v_gene: TRBV19
j_gene: TRBJ2-1
abundance: -
d_gene: TRBD2
CDR3aa: CASSWLADNNEQFF
CDR3nt: TGTGCCAGTAGTTGGCTAGCGGACAACAATGAGCAGTTCTTC

v_gene: TRBV4-1
j_gene: TRBJ2-7
abundance: -
d_gene: -
CDR3aa: CASSPSPGGLSEQYF
CDR3nt: TGCGCCAGCAGCCCTTCACCCGGAGGGCTCTCCGAGCAGTACTTC

v_gene: TRBV30
j_gene: TRBJ2-7
abundance: -
d_gene: -
CDR3aa: CAWSVAGRGDYEQYF
CDR3nt: TGTGCCTGGAGTGTAGCCGGAAGAGGGGACTACGAGCAGTACTTC

v_gene: TRBV30
j_gene: TRBJ2-4
abundance: few
d_gene: -
CDR3aa: CAWGGSKNIQYF
CDR3nt: TGTGCCTGGGGGGGATCCAAAAACATTCAGTACTTC

v_gene: TRBV11-2
j_gene: TRBJ2-1
abundance: -
d_gene: -
CDR3aa: CASSSTGREQFF
CDR3nt: TGTGCCAGCAGCTCGACGGGCCGGGAGCAGTTCTTC

v_gene: TRBV6-5
j_gene: TRBJ2-7
abundance: -
d_gene: TRBD1
CDR3aa: CASSLTGTGRHEQYF
CDR3nt: TGTGCCAGCAGTTTAACCGGGACAGGGCGTCACGAGCAGTACTTC

v_gene: TRBV11-2
j_gene: TRBJ2-1
abundance: -
d_gene: TRBD2
CDR3aa: CASSETSGSEGNEQFF
CDR3nt: TGTGCCAGCAGCGAAACTAGCGGGAGCGAGGGGAATGAGCAGTTCTTC

v_gene: TRBV7-8
j_gene: TRBJ1-5
abundance: -
d_gene: -
CDR3aa: CASSPTGFQPQHF
CDR3nt: TGTGCCAGCAGCCCCACAGGGTTTCAGCCCCAGCATTTT

v_gene: TRBV5-1
j_gene: TRBJ1-4
abundance: -
d_gene: -
CDR3aa: CASSLRGTNEKLFF
CDR3nt: TGCGCCAGCAGCTTGCGTGGGACTAATGAAAAACTGTTTTTT

v_gene: TRBV10-2
j_gene: TRBJ2-1
abundance: -
d_gene: TRBD1
CDR3aa: CASSGTGPWFNNEQFF
CDR3nt: TGCGCCAGCAGTGGGACAGGACCCTGGTTTAACAATGAGCAGTTCTTC

v_gene: TRBV9
j_gene: TRBJ2-1
abundance: once
d_gene: TRBD2
CDR3aa: CASGPSGSYNEQFF
CDR3nt: TGTGCCAGTGGTCCTAGCGGATCCTACAATGAGCAGTTCTTC

v_gene: TRBV15
j_gene: TRBJ2-1
abundance: -
d_gene: TRBD1
CDR3aa: CATSRGRQGLIDEQFF
CDR3nt: TGTGCCACCAGCAGAGGACGACAGGGCCTGATCGATGAGCAGTTCTTC

v_gene: TRBV28
j_gene: TRBJ1-1
abundance: -
d_gene: TRBD1
CDR3aa: CASSLEAGGGAFF
CDR3nt: TGTGCCAGCAGTTTGGAAGCAGGGGGCGGTGCTTTCTTT

v_gene: TRBV29-1
j_gene: TRBJ2-7
abundance: -
d_gene: -
CDR3aa: CSVVITYEQYF
CDR3nt: TGCAGCGTTGTTATCACCTACGAGCAGTACTTC

v_gene: TRBV5-1
j_gene: TRBJ2-1
abundance: -
d_gene: -
CDR3aa: CASSLVTQDNEQFF
CDR3nt: TGCGCCAGCAGCTTGGTCACCCAGGACAATGAGCAGTTCTTC

v_gene: TRBV2
j_gene: TRBJ2-3
abundance: -
d_gene: -
CDR3aa: CASSDRTSTDTQYF
CDR3nt: TGTGCCAGCAGTGACAGGACTAGCACAGATACGCAGTATTTT

v_gene: TRBV7-2
j_gene: TRBJ2-3
abundance: -
d_gene: TRBD2
CDR3aa: CASSTASGSGTDTQYF
CDR3nt: TGTGCCAGCAGCACCGCTAGCGGGAGCGGCACAGATACGCAGTATTTT

v_gene: TRBV5-4
j_gene: TRBJ2-7
abundance: -
d_gene: -
CDR3aa: CASTSTPLALFEQYF
CDR3nt: TGTGCCAGCACCTCTACCCCCCTAGCGTTATTCGAGCAGTACTTC

v_gene: TRBV18
j_gene: TRBJ1-3
abundance: -
d_gene: TRBD1
CDR3aa: CASSPVGTGNQAGNTIYF
CDR3nt: TGTGCCAGCTCACCAGTCGGGACAGGGAATCAAGCTGGAAACACCATATATTTT

v_gene: TRBV2
j_gene: TRBJ2-5
abundance: -
d_gene: TRBD1
CDR3aa: CASSRGRAGRRQETQYF
CDR3nt: TGTGCCAGCAGTAGGGGGCGCGCGGGTCGGAGACAAGAGACCCAGTACTTC

v_gene: TRBV13
j_gene: TRBJ2-3
abundance: once
d_gene: TRBD2
CDR3aa: CASSLELAGPDTQYF
CDR3nt: TGTGCCAGCAGCTTAGAACTAGCGGGGCCAGATACGCAGTATTTT

v_gene: TRBV29-1
j_gene: TRBJ1-2
abundance: -
d_gene: -
CDR3aa: CSVIDGRIYGYTF
CDR3nt: TGCAGCGTTATTGATGGACGGATCTATGGCTACACCTTC

v_gene: TRBV4-1
j_gene: TRBJ2-3
abundance: -
d_gene: -
CDR3aa: CASSQYRQRDTDTQYF
CDR3nt: TGCGCCAGCAGCCAATATCGGCAGCGAGACACAGATACGCAGTATTTT

v_gene: TRBV7-8
j_gene: TRBJ1-5
abundance: -
d_gene: -
CDR3aa: CASSTKGDMFSNQPQHF
CDR3nt: TGTGCCAGCAGCACCAAAGGTGACATGTTTAGCAATCAGCCCCAGCATTTT

v_gene: TRBV11-2
j_gene: TRBJ1-5
abundance: few
d_gene: -
CDR3aa: CASSLDRDQPQHF
CDR3nt: TGTGCCAGCAGCTTAGATAGGGATCAGCCCCAGCATTTT

v_gene: TRBV7-3
j_gene: TRBJ2-1
abundance: -
d_gene: -
CDR3aa: CASSLSSGYHNEQFF
CDR3nt: TGTGCCAGCAGCTTAAGTTCAGGCTACCACAATGAGCAGTTCTTC

v_gene: TRBV7-2
j_gene: TRBJ2-7
abundance: -
d_gene: -
CDR3aa: CATKQGLDYEQYF
CDR3nt: TGTGCCACCAAACAGGGCCTTGATTACGAGCAGTACTTC

v_gene: TRBV30
j_gene: TRBJ2-2
abundance: -
d_gene: -
CDR3aa: CAWSVLPGSWAGELFF
CDR3nt: TGTGCCTGGAGTGTACTACCGGGGTCGTGGGCCGGGGAGCTGTTTTTT

v_gene: TRBV5-1
j_gene: TRBJ2-1
abundance: -
d_gene: -
CDR3aa: CASRVYGYEQFF
CDR3nt: TGCGCCAGCAGGGTCTACGGGTATGAGCAGTTCTTC

v_gene: TRBV19
j_gene: TRBJ2-7
abundance: -
d_gene: TRBD2
CDR3aa: CASSTLRGRAPRLEEGEQYF
CDR3nt: TGTGCCAGTAGTACCCTCCGGGGGAGGGCCCCAAGATTGGAGGAAGGCGAGCAGTACTTC

v_gene: TRBV4-3
j_gene: TRBJ2-3
abundance: -
d_gene: -
CDR3aa: CASSLRTGFTDTQYF
CDR3nt: TGCGCCAGCAGCCTGAGGACTGGATTCACAGATACGCAGTATTTT

v_gene: TRBV2
j_gene: TRBJ1-2
abundance: -
d_gene: -
CDR3aa: CASSERGASYGYTF
CDR3nt: TGTGCCAGCAGTGAAAGAGGGGCTTCCTATGGCTACACCTTC

v_gene: TRBV29-1
j_gene: TRBJ2-1
abundance: -
d_gene: -
CDR3aa: CSVEDQGRSSYNEQFF
CDR3nt: TGCAGCGTTGAAGATCAGGGACGGAGCTCCTACAATGAGCAGTTCTTC

v_gene: TRBV11-2
j_gene: TRBJ2-3
abundance: -
d_gene: TRBD2
CDR3aa: CASRHRDLRLASTDTQYF
CDR3nt: TGTGCCAGCAGGCATAGGGACCTTCGACTAGCTAGCACAGATACGCAGTATTTT

v_gene: TRBV30
j_gene: TRBJ2-7
abundance: -
d_gene: -
CDR3aa: CAWSVPSYEQYF
CDR3nt: TGTGCCTGGAGTGTACCGAGCTACGAGCAGTACTTC

v_gene: TRBV5-1
j_gene: TRBJ2-3
abundance: -
d_gene: TRBD1
CDR3aa: CASSSSRGRLSDTQYF
CDR3nt: TGCGCCAGCAGCTCATCCAGGGGGCGATTATCAGATACGCAGTATTTT

v_gene: TRBV2
j_gene: TRBJ2-7
abundance: -
d_gene: -
CDR3aa: CASSEALSLFSYEQYF
CDR3nt: TGTGCCAGCAGTGAAGCGCTTAGCCTTTTCTCCTACGAGCAGTACTTC

v_gene: TRBV6-6
j_gene: TRBJ2-2
abundance: -
d_gene: -
CDR3aa: CASSLGGSNTGELFF
CDR3nt: TGTGCCAGCAGTCTGGGGGGCTCGAACACCGGGGAGCTGTTTTTT

v_gene: TRBV5-4
j_gene: TRBJ2-7
abundance: -
d_gene: TRBD2
CDR3aa: CASRPGTRFYEQYF
CDR3nt: TGTGCCAGCAGACCCGGGACTAGGTTCTACGAGCAGTACTTC

v_gene: TRBV4-3
j_gene: TRBJ2-7
abundance: -
d_gene: -
CDR3aa: CASRPTTARSYEQYF
CDR3nt: TGCGCCAGCAGACCTACGACAGCCCGCTCCTACGAGCAGTACTTC